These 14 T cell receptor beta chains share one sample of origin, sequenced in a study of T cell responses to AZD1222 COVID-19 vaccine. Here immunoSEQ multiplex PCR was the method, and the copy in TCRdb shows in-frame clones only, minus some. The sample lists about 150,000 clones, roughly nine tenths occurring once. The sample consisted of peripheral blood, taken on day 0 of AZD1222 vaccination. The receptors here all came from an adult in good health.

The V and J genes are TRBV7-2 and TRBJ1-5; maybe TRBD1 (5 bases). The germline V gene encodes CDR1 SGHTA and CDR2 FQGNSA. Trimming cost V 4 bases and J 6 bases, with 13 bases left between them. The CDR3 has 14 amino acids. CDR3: CASSSFGTGQPQHF. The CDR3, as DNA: TGTGCCAGCAGCTCCTTCGGGACGGGTCAGCCCCAGCATTTT.

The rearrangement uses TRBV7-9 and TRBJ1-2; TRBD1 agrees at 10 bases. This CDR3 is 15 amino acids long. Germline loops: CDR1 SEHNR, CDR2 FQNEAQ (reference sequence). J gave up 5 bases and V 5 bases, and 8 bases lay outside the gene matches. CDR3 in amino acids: CASSQTGGGGYGYTF. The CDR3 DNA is TGTGCCAGCAGCCAGACAGGGGGCGGAGGGTATGGCTACACCTTC.

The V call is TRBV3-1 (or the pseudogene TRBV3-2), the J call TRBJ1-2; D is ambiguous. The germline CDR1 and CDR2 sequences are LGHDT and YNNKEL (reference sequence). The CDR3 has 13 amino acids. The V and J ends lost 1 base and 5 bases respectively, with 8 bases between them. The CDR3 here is CASSQVLYYGYTF. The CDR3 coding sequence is TGTGCCAGCAGCCAAGTGCTCTATTATGGCTACACCTTC.

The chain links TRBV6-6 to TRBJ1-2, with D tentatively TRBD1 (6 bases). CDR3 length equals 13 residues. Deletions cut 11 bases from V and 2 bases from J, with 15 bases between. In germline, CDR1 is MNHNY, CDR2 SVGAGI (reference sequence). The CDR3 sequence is CAAGVQENYGYTF. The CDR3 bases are TGTGCCGCAGGGGTTCAGGAGAACTATGGCTACACCTTC.

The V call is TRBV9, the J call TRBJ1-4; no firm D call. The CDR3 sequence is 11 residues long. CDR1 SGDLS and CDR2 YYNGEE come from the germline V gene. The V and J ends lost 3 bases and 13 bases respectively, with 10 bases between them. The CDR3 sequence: CASSGLGGLFF. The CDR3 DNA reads TGTGCCAGCAGCGGGCTCGGTGGACTGTTTTTT.

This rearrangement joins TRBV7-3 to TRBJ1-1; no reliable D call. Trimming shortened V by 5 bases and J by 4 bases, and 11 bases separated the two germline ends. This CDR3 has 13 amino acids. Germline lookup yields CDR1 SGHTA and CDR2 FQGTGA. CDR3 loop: CASSRYLGTEAFF. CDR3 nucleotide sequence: TGTGCCAGCAGCCGTTATTTGGGCACTGAAGCTTTCTTT.

The CDR3 reads CASSRQGLSRTDTQYF. The CDR3 DNA reads TGTGCCAGCAGCCGACAGGGACTTTCCCGCACAGATACGCAGTATTTT. The J gene is TRBJ2-3, the V gene TRBV14; D possibly corresponds to TRBD1 (7 bases). The germline V gene has CDR1 SGHDN and CDR2 FVKESK. This CDR3 is built from 16 residues. V dropped 4 bases and J dropped 1 base, with 15 bases sitting between them.

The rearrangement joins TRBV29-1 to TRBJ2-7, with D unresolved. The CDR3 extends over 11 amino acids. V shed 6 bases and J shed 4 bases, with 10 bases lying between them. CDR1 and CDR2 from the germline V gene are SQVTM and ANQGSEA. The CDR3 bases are TGCAGCGTAAATATGTCATACGAGCAGTACTTC. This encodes CSVNMSYEQYF.

CDR3 DNA: TGCGCCAGCAGCAGATCAAAGGCGGGGGGTAGCACAGATACGCAGTATTTT. It encodes CASSRSKAGGSTDTQYF. The chain links TRBV5-1 to TRBJ2-3; TRBD2 agrees at 8 bases. V shed 4 bases and J 0 bases; nucleotides not matched to a gene: 10. Germline V gives CDR1 SGHRS, CDR2 YFSETQ. CDR3 size: 17 residues.

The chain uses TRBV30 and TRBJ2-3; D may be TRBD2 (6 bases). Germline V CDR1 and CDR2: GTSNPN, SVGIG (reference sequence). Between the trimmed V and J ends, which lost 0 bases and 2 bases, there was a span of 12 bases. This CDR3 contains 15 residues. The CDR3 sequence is CAWSVRAGSTDTQYF. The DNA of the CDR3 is TGTGCCTGGAGTGTGAGGGCGGGGTCCACAGATACGCAGTATTTT.

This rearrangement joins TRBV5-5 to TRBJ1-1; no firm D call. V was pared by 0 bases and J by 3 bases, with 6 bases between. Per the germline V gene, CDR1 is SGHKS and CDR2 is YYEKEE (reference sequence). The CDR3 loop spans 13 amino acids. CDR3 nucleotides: TGTGCCAGCAGCTTGGAACAGCACACTGAAGCTTTCTTT. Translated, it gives CASSLEQHTEAFF.

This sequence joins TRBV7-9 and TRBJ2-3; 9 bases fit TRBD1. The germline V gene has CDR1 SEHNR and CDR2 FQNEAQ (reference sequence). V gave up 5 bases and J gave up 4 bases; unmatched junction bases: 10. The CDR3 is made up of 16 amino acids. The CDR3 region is CASSINRGRASDTQYF. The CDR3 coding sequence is TGTGCCAGCAGCATAAACAGGGGGCGCGCCTCAGATACGCAGTATTTT.

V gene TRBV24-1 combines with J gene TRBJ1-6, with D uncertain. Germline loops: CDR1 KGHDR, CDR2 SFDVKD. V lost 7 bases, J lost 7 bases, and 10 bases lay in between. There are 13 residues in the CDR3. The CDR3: CATRDKPNSPLHF. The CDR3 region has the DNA TGTGCCACCAGAGACAAGCCAAATTCACCCCTCCACTTT.

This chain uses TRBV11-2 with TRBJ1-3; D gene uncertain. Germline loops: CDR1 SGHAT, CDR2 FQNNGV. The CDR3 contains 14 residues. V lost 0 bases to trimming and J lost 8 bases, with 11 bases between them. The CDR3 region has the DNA TGTGCCAGCAGCTTAGATAGGACCATAGACACCATATATTTT. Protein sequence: CASSLDRTIDTIYF.